The 22 T cell receptor beta chains below were found in one sample sequenced in a study of blood T cell repertoires in COVID-19. TCRdb keeps only in-frame clones here, not all; method: immunoSEQ multiplex PCR. The sample holds approximately 210,000 clones; roughly four fifths are singletons and the top ten take approximately 3.1%. The specimen was PBMCs or T cells enriched from blood (not recorded which). The receptors originated from a woman aged 55 to 70 who had recovered from COVID-19.

CDR3 protein: CASSEGGPGQPQHF. The CDR3 region has the DNA TGTGCCAGCAGTGAGGGGGGGCCAGGACAGCCCCAGCATTTT. The J gene is TRBJ1-5, the V gene TRBV2, with D possibly TRBD1 on 6 matching bases. Germline V gives CDR1 SNHLY, CDR2 FYNNEI. This CDR3 spans 14 amino acids. V lost 3 bases and J 7 bases, leaving 13 bases between the germline ends.

This clone appeared a single time. This rearrangement joins TRBV19 to TRBJ2-1; D not resolved. This CDR3 has 15 amino acids. Germline-derived CDR1 and CDR2 are LNHDA and SQIVND (reference sequence). V was cut by 6 bases and J by 5 bases, with 17 bases left in between. Here the CDR3 reads CASSSILYADNEQFF. The DNA of the CDR3 is TGTGCCAGTAGCTCGATCTTATATGCGGACAATGAGCAGTTCTTC.

This sequence joins TRBV7-9 and TRBJ1-3, with a weak D call TRBD1 (6 bases). The CDR3 contains 17 residues. CDR1 is SEHNR, CDR2 FQNEAQ, per germline (reference sequence). The V end lost 1 base, the J end lost 0 bases, and 13 bases lay between the germline ends. CDR3: CASSLGGGLSSGNTIYF. The CDR3 DNA is TGTGCCAGCAGCTTAGGTGGGGGCCTGAGCTCTGGAAACACCATATATTTT.

The table lists this clone with a few counts. This sequence joins TRBV7-2 and TRBJ1-4; TRBD1 agrees at 9 bases. In germline, CDR1 is SGHTA, CDR2 FQGNSA. The length of the CDR3 is 16 residues. The ends lost 2 bases at V and 4 bases at J; junction bases unmatched: 5. This chain's CDR3 is CASSLRQGGGNEKLFF. The CDR3 DNA is TGTGCCAGCAGCTTACGACAGGGGGGAGGTAATGAAAAACTGTTTTTT.

The chain joins TRBV2 to TRBJ1-3, with 11 bases matching TRBD1. The germline V gene has CDR1 SNHLY and CDR2 FYNNEI. V trimming: 5 bases; J trimming: 4 bases; junction bases outside the gene matches: 4. The CDR3 loop spans 15 amino acids. The DNA of the CDR3 is TGTGCCAGCAGTCCGGACAGGGGGCGCGGAAACACCATATATTTT. This codes for CASSPDRGRGNTIYF.

The chain uses TRBV12-5 and TRBJ2-2; possible D gene TRBD1, 6 bases. The CDR3 spans 13 residues. Germline V gene lookup returns CDR1 LGHNT and CDR2 FRNRAP. Deletions cut 5 bases from V and 7 bases from J, with 11 bases between. The CDR3 reads CASGPRQDGELFF. In DNA form, the CDR3 reads TGTGCTAGTGGTCCCCGACAGGACGGGGAGCTGTTTTTT.

The rearrangement uses TRBV6-5 and TRBJ2-5, with D perhaps matching TRBD1 (5 bases). The CDR3 runs to 13 residues. Trimming pared 8 bases from V and 0 bases from J, leaving 10 bases between. CDR1 and CDR2 from the germline V gene are MNHEY and SVGAGI. For the CDR3, the DNA is TGTGCCAGCCAAAACAGGTACCAAGAGACCCAGTACTTC. It yields the protein CASQNRYQETQYF.

The chain carries TRBV27 and TRBJ1-2, with D tentatively TRBD1 (6 bases). Germline CDR1 and CDR2: MNHEY and SMNVEV (reference sequence). V was shortened by 2 bases and J by 4 bases, with 11 bases between the two germline ends. The CDR3 contains 14 residues. CDR3 bases: TGTGCCAGCAGTTTAACAGGGAGTACCTATGGCTACACCTTC. Translation: CASSLTGSTYGYTF.

V and J are TRBV23-1 and TRBJ2-7; D possibly corresponds to TRBD1 (5 bases). TRBV23-1 is recorded as an ORF, its role being uncertain. With 2 bases removed from V and 2 bases from J, the gap between germline ends came to 13 bases. The length of the CDR3 is 15 residues. The CDR3 bases are TGCGCCAGCAGTCAACAAAACAGGTCTCCCTACGAGCAGTACTTC. Translation: CASSQQNRSPYEQYF.

This chain connects TRBV10-3 to TRBJ2-7, with a tentative D call TRBD2 (6 bases). V was shortened by 8 bases and J by 0 bases, with 17 bases between the two germline ends. Germline CDR1 is ENHRY and CDR2 is SYGVKD. CDR3 length: 15 amino acids. The DNA for the CDR3 is TGTGCCATCGGCAACGGGGGTCAGGTCTCCTACGAGCAGTACTTC. It is translated as CAIGNGGQVSYEQYF.

The rearrangement links TRBV7-2 to TRBJ2-1; 9 nucleotides line up with TRBD2. The CDR3 runs to 16 residues. Per germline, CDR1 SGHTA and CDR2 FQGNSA. The ends lost 5 bases at V and 4 bases at J; junction bases unmatched: 9. In nucleotides, the CDR3 is TGTGCCAGCAGCCCATATACTAGCGGGTTATACAATGAGCAGTTCTTC. Translation gives CASSPYTSGLYNEQFF.

This clone has a handful of counts. The chain joins TRBV5-5 to TRBJ1-5, with D uncertain. Looked up from germline, CDR1 is SGHKS and CDR2 is YYEKEE (reference sequence). V was cut by 0 bases and J by 2 bases, with 15 bases left in between. The CDR3 is 17 residues long. In DNA, the CDR3 is TGTGCCAGCAGCTTGGCCCTTGCGGGTCTGGGCAATCAGCCCCAGCATTTT. This translates into CASSLALAGLGNQPQHF.

The CDR3 spells CASSEPAGGFYGYTF. The CDR3 region has the DNA TGCGCCAGCAGTGAGCCGGCAGGAGGGTTCTATGGCTACACCTTC. The rearrangement joins TRBV10-2 to TRBJ1-2; D not certain. Trimming stripped 2 bases from V and 4 bases from J, with 14 bases between. The CDR3 length is 15 residues. CDR1 and CDR2 from the germline V gene are WSHSY and SAAADI.

This clone is a singleton in its sample. This chain links TRBV7-9 with TRBJ1-3, with 7 bases lining up with TRBD1. This CDR3 is 15 amino acids long. CDR1 is SEHNR and CDR2 is FQNEAQ in the germline V gene (reference sequence). Germline trimming cut 3 bases from V and 1 base from J; bases unmatched to any gene: 3. CDR3 bases: TGTGCCAGCAGCTTCTCAGGGGGTTCTGGAAACACCATATATTTT. Translated: CASSFSGGSGNTIYF.

This rearrangement joins TRBV4-2 to TRBJ1-5; TRBD1 aligns across 10 bases. This CDR3 comprises 18 residues. Germline V gene sequence: CDR1 LGHNA, CDR2 YNFKEQ. Trimming cost V 0 bases and J 6 bases; bases outside gene matches: 11. The DNA for the CDR3 is TGTGCCAGCAGCCAAGAACCCCGGGGGACAGGGGAGGGTCAGCCCCAGCATTTT. It translates to CASSQEPRGTGEGQPQHF.

J is TRBJ2-7 and V is TRBV7-6, with D possibly matching TRBD2 (5 bases). This CDR3 has 13 amino acids. From germline, CDR1 is SGHVS and CDR2 FNYEAQ. V was trimmed by 5 bases and J by 7 bases, leaving 15 bases between them. This CDR3 reads CASSVDQRGEQYF. DNA of the CDR3: TGTGCCAGCAGCGTGGACCAGCGCGGGGAGCAGTACTTC.

The V and J genes are TRBV7-9 and TRBJ1-5, with D uncertain. V was trimmed by 1 base and J by 4 bases, leaving 8 bases between them. CDR1 is SEHNR, CDR2 FQNEAQ, per germline (reference sequence). CDR3 length: 14 amino acids. The CDR3 nucleotides are TGTGCCAGCAGCTTAGAGGCCGGGAATCAGCCCCAGCATTTT. Its translation is CASSLEAGNQPQHF.

V usage is TRBV4-3 and J usage is TRBJ2-1, with 8 bases identical to TRBD2. Germline-derived CDR1 and CDR2 are LGHNA and YSLEER. CDR3 length: 16 amino acids. Losses at the gene ends were 3 bases for V and 4 bases for J; bases not matched to a gene: 8. DNA of the CDR3: TGCGCCAGCAGCCAGGTAGCGGGGACCGGGTACAATGAGCAGTTCTTC. Its translation: CASSQVAGTGYNEQFF.

This chain joins TRBV5-4 and TRBJ1-2; the match to TRBD1 covers 8 bases. CDR3 length equals 16 residues. Germline V gene lookup returns CDR1 SGHNT and CDR2 YYREEE (reference sequence). J lost 7 bases, V lost 5 bases, and 16 bases had no gene match. The CDR3 protein is CASSSESDRGGSGYTF. The DNA of the CDR3 is TGTGCCAGCAGTTCCGAAAGCGACAGGGGCGGGAGTGGCTACACCTTC.

V gene TRBV5-1 combines with J gene TRBJ2-1; 8 bases align to TRBD1. Germline assignment: CDR1 SGHRS and CDR2 YFSETQ. V lost 4 bases, J lost 8 bases, and 11 bases stayed unmatched. The CDR3 extends over 15 amino acids. The DNA for the CDR3 is TGCGCCAGCAGCCCCTGGGCAGGGGGCGACCATGAGCAGTTCTTC. It is translated as CASSPWAGGDHEQFF.

The chain couples TRBV15 to TRBJ1-3, with a tentative D call TRBD1 (5 bases). The germline V gene encodes CDR1 LNHNV and CDR2 YYDKDF (reference sequence). The CDR3 sequence is 16 residues long. Trimming removed 3 bases from V and 0 bases from J, with 12 bases in between. The CDR3 sequence: CATSRGGTYSGNTIYF. The CDR3 bases are TGTGCCACCAGCAGGGGGGGGACCTACTCTGGAAACACCATATATTTT. The whole variable domain, remainder taken from reference TRBV15 and TRBJ1-3, is DAMVIQNPRYQVTQFGKPVTLSCSQTLNHNVMYWYQQKSSQAPKLLFHYYDKDFNNEADTPDNFQSRRPNTSFCFLDIRSPGLGDTAMYLCATSRGGTYSGNTIYFGEGSWLTVV.

CDR3 coding DNA: TGTGCCAGCAGCAGTGCCGGGACAGCATACGAGCAGTACTTC. It specifies CASSSAGTAYEQYF. This chain links TRBV9 with TRBJ2-7, with 7 bases aligning to TRBD1. This CDR3 region has 14 residues. V trimming: 4 bases; J trimming: 4 bases; junction bases outside the gene matches: 8. In germline, CDR1 is SGDLS, CDR2 YYNGEE.